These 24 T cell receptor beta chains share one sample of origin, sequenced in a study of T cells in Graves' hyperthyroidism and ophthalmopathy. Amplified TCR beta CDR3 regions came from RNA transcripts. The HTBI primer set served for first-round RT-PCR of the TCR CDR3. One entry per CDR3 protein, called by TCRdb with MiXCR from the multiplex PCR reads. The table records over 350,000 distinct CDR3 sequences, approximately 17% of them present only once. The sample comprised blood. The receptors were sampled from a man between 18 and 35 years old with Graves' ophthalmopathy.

The CDR3 DNA sequence: TGTGCCAGCAGCTTTTTCCCCCGGGGCCGGAACCAAGAGACCCAGTACTTC. This codes for CASSFFPRGRNQETQYF. The chain has TRBV11-2 and TRBJ2-5; D is perhaps TRBD1 or TRBD2 (5 bases each). V dropped 3 bases and J dropped 0 bases, with 17 bases sitting between them. Germline V gene sequence: CDR1 SGHAT, CDR2 FQNNGV. This CDR3 has 17 amino acids. The full variable domain, rest sourced from reference TRBV11-2 and TRBJ2-5, is EAGVAQSPRYKIIEKRQSVAFWCNPISGHATLYWYQQILGQGPKLLIQFQNNGVVDDSQLPKDRFSAERLKGVDSTLKIQPAKLEDSAVYLCASSFFPRGRNQETQYFGPGTRLLVL.

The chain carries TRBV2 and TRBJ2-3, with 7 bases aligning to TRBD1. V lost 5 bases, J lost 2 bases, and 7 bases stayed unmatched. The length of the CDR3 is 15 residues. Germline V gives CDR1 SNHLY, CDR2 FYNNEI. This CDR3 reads CASSQSGQPTDTQYF. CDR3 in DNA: TGTGCCAGCAGTCAGTCGGGACAGCCCACAGATACGCAGTATTTT.

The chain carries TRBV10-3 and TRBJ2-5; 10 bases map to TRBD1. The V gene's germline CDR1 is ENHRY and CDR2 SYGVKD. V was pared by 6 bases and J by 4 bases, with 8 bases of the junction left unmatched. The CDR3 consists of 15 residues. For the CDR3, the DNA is TGTGCCATCAGCGGGACAGGGGACTTTGGAGAGACCCAGTACTTC. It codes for CAISGTGDFGETQYF.

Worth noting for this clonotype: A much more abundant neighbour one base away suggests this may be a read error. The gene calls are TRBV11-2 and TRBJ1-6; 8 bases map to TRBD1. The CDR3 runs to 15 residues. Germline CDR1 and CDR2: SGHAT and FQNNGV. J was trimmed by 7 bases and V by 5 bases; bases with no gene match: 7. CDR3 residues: CASSLRDRKNSPLHF. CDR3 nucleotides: TGTGCCAGCAGCCTCCGGGACAGGAAAAATTCACCCCTCCACTTT. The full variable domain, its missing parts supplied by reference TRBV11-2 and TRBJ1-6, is EAGVAQSPRYKIIEKRQSVAFWCNPISGHATLYWYQQILGQGPKLLIQFQNNGVVDDSQLPKDRFSAERLKGVDSTLKIQPAKLEDSAVYLCASSLRDRKNSPLHFGNGTRLTVT.

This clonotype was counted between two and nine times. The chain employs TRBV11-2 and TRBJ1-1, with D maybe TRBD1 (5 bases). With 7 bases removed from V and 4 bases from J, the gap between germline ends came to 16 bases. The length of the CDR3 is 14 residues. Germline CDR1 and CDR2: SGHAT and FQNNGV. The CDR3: CASTGTLLGTEAFF. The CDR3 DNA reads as TGTGCCAGCACCGGGACGTTGTTGGGCACTGAAGCTTTCTTT.

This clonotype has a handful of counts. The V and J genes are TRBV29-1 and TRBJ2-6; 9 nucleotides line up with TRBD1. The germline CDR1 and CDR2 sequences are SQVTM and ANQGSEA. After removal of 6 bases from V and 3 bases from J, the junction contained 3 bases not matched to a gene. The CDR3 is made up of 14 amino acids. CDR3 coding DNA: TGCAGCGTAAGACAGGGGGGTGGGGCCAACGTCCTGACTTTC. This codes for CSVRQGGGANVLTF.

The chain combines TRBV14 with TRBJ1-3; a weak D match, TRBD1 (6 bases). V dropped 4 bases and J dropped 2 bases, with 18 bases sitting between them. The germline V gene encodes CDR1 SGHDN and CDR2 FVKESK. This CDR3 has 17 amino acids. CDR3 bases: TGTGCCAGCAGCCCACCCGCGGGGGACAAGGCTGGAAACACCATATATTTT. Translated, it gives CASSPPAGDKAGNTIYF. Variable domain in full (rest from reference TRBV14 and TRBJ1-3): EAGVTQFPSHSVIEKGQTVTLRCDPISGHDNLYWYRRVMGKEIKFLLHFVKESKQDESGMPNNRFLAERTGGTYSTLKVQPAELEDSGVYFCASSPPAGDKAGNTIYFGEGSWLTVV.

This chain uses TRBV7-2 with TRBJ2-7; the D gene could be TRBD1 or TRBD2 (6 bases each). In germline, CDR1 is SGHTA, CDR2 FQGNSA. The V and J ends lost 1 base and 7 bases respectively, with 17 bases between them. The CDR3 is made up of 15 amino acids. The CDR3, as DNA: TGTGCCAGCAGCTTAGATGGGGGGCCCGGCTTGGAGCAGTACTTC. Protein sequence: CASSLDGGPGLEQYF. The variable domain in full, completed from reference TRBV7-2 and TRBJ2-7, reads GAGVSQSPSNKVTEKGKDVELRCDPISGHTALYWYRQSLGQGLEFLIYFQGNSAPDKSGLPSDRFSAERTGGSVSTLTIQRTQQEDSAVYLCASSLDGGPGLEQYFGPGTRLTVT.

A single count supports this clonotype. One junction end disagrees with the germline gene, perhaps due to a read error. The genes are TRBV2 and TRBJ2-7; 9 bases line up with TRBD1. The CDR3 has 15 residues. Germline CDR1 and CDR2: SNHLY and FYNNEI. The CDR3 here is CAGSRTGEASYEQYF. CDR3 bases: TGTGCCGGCAGTAGGACAGGGGAGGCGTCCTACGAGCAGTACTTC.

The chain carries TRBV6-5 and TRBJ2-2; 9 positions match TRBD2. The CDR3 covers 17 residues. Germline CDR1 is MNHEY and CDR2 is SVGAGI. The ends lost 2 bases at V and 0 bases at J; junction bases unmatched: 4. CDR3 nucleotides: TGTGCCAGCAGTTACGCCGTAGCGGGAGCGAACACCGGGGAGCTGTTTTTT. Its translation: CASSYAVAGANTGELFF.

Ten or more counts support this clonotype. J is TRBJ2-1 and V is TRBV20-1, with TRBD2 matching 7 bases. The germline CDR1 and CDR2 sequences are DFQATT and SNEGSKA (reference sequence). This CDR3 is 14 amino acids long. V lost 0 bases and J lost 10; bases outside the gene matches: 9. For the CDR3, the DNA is TGCAGTGCTAGAGATTCGGGGGGTGGATTCGAGCAGTTCTTC. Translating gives CSARDSGGGFEQFF.

In nucleotides, the CDR3 is TGCGCCAGCAGCTCGCTGGGACAGGGGGACCTTGCTGACGAGCAGTACTTC. Translating gives CASSSLGQGDLADEQYF. The J gene is TRBJ2-7, the V gene TRBV5-1, with 11 bases identical to TRBD1. Germline-derived CDR1 and CDR2 are SGHRS and YFSETQ. This CDR3 is built from 17 residues. V was clipped by 3 bases and J by 5 bases; unmatched bases: 13.

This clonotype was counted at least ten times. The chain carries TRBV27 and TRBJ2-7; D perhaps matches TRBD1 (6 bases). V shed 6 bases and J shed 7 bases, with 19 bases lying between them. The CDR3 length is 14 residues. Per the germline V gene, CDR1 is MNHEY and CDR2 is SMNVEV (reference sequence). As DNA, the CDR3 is TGTGCCAGCAGGCCTCAGACAGGCGTGGGGGAGCAGTACTTC. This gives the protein CASRPQTGVGEQYF.

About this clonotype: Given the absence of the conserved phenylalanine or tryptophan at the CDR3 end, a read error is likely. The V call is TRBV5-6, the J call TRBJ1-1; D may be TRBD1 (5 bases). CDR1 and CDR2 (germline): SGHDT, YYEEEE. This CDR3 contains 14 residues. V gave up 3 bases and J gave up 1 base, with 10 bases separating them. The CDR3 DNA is TGTGCCAGCAGCTGGGGGACGGGGAACACTGAAGCTTTCCTT. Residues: CASSWGTGNTEAFL.

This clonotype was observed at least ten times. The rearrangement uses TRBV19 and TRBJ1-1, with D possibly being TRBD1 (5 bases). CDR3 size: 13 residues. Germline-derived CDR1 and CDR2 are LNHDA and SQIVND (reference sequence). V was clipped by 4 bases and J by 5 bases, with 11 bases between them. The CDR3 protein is CASSRGQGTEAFF. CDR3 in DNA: TGTGCCAGTAGTAGGGGCCAGGGTACTGAAGCTTTCTTT.

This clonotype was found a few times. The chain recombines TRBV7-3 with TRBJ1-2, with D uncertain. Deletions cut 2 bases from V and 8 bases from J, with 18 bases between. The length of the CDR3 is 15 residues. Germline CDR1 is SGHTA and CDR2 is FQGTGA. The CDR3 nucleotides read TGTGCCAGCAGCTTAGATCCGTCGGGTAACGACGGCTACACCTTC. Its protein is CASSLDPSGNDGYTF.

The CDR3 is CSVDPDRPTRSGLGNTEAFF. Here the CDR3 DNA reads TGCAGCGTTGACCCTGACCGCCCCACCCGCTCAGGGCTTGGGAACACTGAAGCTTTCTTT. V is TRBV29-1 and J is TRBJ1-1, with a weak D call TRBD1 (5 bases). Germline lookup yields CDR1 SQVTM and CDR2 ANQGSEA. Trimming stripped 3 bases from V and 1 base from J, with 30 bases between. The length of the CDR3 is 20 residues. Combining the CDR3 with reference TRBV29-1 and TRBJ1-1 gives the whole variable domain SAVISQKPSRDICQRGTSLTIQCQVDSQVTMMFWYRQQPGQSLTLIATANQGSEATYESGFVIDKFPISRPNLTFSTLTVSNMSPEDSSIYLCSVDPDRPTRSGLGNTEAFFGQGTRLTVV.

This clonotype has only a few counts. This chain's CDR3 is CASSEAVGGAVSPLHF. The CDR3 nucleotides read TGTGCCAGCAGTGAAGCAGTAGGGGGCGCGGTATCACCCCTCCACTTT. The chain employs TRBV6-1 and TRBJ1-6; 7 nucleotides align to TRBD1. Germline-derived CDR1 and CDR2 are MNHNS and SASEGT. The length of the CDR3 is 16 residues. V was clipped by 0 bases and J by 10 bases; unmatched bases: 9.

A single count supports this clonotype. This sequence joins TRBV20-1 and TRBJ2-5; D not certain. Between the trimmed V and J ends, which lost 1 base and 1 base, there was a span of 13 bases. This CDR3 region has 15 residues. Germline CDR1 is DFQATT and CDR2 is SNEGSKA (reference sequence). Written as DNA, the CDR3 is TGCAGTGCTAGAGTAGGCGGACCTTTCCAAGAGACCCAGTACTTC. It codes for CSARVGGPFQETQYF.

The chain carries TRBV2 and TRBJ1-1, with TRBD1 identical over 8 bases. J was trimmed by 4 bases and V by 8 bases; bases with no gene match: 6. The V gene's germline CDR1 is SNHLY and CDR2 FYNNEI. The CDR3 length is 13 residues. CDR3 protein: CASAGGLGTEAFF. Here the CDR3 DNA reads TGTGCCAGCGCAGGGGGCTTGGGCACTGAAGCTTTCTTT.

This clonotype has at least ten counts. CDR3 region: CASSLEAGGVTEAFF. CDR3 bases: TGTGCCAGCAGCTTAGAAGCTGGGGGGGTCACTGAAGCTTTCTTT. The genes are TRBV7-3 and TRBJ1-1; the D gene is possibly TRBD1 (5 bases). Germline lookup yields CDR1 SGHTA and CDR2 FQGTGA. The CDR3 runs to 15 residues. Trimming pared 2 bases from V and 4 bases from J, leaving 14 bases between.

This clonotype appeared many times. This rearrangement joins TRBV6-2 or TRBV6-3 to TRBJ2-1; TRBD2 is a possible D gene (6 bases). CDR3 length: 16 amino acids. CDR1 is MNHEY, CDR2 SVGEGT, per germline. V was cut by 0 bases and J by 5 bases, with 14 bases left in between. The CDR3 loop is CASSYSGTYVDNEQFF. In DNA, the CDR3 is TGTGCCAGCAGTTACTCCGGGACTTATGTCGACAATGAGCAGTTCTTC.

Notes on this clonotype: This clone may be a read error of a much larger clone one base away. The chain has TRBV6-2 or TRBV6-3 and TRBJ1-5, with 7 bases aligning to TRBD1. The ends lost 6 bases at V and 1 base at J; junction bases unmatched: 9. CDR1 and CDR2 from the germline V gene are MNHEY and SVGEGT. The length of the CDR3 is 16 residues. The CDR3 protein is CASRPDRAQSNQPQHF. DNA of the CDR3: TGTGCCAGCAGACCAGACAGGGCTCAGAGCAATCAGCCCCAGCATTTT.

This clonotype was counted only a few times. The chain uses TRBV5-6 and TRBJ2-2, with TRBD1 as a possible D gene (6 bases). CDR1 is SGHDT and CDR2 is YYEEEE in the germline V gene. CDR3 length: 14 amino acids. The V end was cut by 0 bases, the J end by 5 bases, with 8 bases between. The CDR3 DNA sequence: TGTGCCAGCAGCTTGGTTACAGGGACCGGGGAGCTGTTTTTT. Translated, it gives CASSLVTGTGELFF.